The 24 T cell receptor beta chains below come from one sample, sequenced in a study of CD8 T cells in ankylosing spondylitis (dated by TCRdb to the late 2010s). Library method: 5' RACE. TCRdb shows the sequencer as Illumina HiSeq 2500. Through fastp at Q25 and MiXCR, TCRdb rebuilt clones from the public reads, retaining in-frame beta chains. Every distinct CDR3 protein forms one entry, paired with its most common genes and DNA. For this sample the table gives 220,000 or so distinct CDR3 sequences, of which about 10% were detected only once. Of the sample, about 20% falls within the top ten clones. Sequenced sample: blood, either unsorted or a sorted T cell fraction (not recorded which). The receptors originated from a male donor with ankylosing spondylitis or in good health (not recorded which).

In this sample, this clonotype turned up many times. The chain employs TRBV7-9 and TRBJ2-5; possible D gene TRBD2, 6 bases. V lost 7 bases, J lost 2 bases, and 11 bases lay in between. CDR3 size: 13 residues. The germline gives CDR1 SEHNR, CDR2 FQNEAQ (reference sequence). The CDR3 region has the DNA TGTGCCAGCACTCCCGGGGGACAAGAGACCCAGTACTTC. Residues: CASTPGGQETQYF.

The rearrangement joins TRBV7-9 to TRBJ2-7; 8 nucleotides align to TRBD2. This CDR3 is built from 14 residues. The V gene end was trimmed by 4 bases and the J gene end by 0 bases; junction bases not matched to a gene: 2. Germline CDR1 reads SEHNR; CDR2 reads FQNEAQ (reference sequence). CDR3 nucleotide sequence: TGTGCCAGCAGCTCTGGGACTAGCTCCTACGAGCAGTACTTC. Translation gives CASSSGTSSYEQYF. The variable domain in full, with the rest retrieved from reference TRBV7-9 and TRBJ2-7, is DTGVSQNPRHKITKRGQNVTFRCDPISEHNRLYWYRQTLGQGPEFLTYFQNEAQLEKSRLLSDRFSAERPKGSFSTLEIQRTEQGDSAMYLCASSSGTSSYEQYFGPGTRLTVT.

Ten or more counts support this clonotype. The chain employs TRBV5-1 and TRBJ1-2; D gene ambiguous. Trimming cost V 0 bases and J 3 bases, with 6 bases left between them. The CDR3 is 13 amino acids. The germline gives CDR1 SGHRS, CDR2 YFSETQ. The CDR3, as DNA: TGCGCCAGCAGCTTGGAGGTCGACTATGGCTACACCTTC. It codes for CASSLEVDYGYTF. Together with reference TRBV5-1 and TRBJ1-2, the CDR3 gives the full variable domain: KAGVTQTPRYLIKTRGQQVTLSCSPISGHRSVSWYQQTPGQGLQFLFEYFSETQRNKGNFPGRFSGRQFSNSRSEMNVSTLELGDSALYLCASSLEVDYGYTFGSGTRLTVV.

For this clonotype: One end of the junction is discordant with germline, which a read error may explain. The genes are TRBV7-9 and TRBJ1-1; no clear D. Looked up from germline, CDR1 is SEHNR and CDR2 is FQNEAQ (reference sequence). The CDR3 extends over 13 amino acids. The CDR3 nucleotides read TGTGCCAGCACCTTATGGGAGAACTCTGAAGCTTTCTTT. It translates to CASTLWENSEAFF.

The sample holds many counts of this clonotype. The rearrangement uses TRBV5-1 and TRBJ1-1; the match to TRBD1 covers 9 bases. CDR3 length: 17 amino acids. Trimming at V came to 0 bases and at J to 3 bases, leaving 9 bases not matched to a gene. The germline gives CDR1 SGHRS, CDR2 YFSETQ. The CDR3 protein is CASSLVESGQGDTEAFF. The CDR3 nucleotides are TGCGCCAGCAGCTTGGTGGAATCGGGACAGGGTGACACTGAAGCTTTCTTT.

This clonotype came up a few times. The chain employs TRBV5-1 and TRBJ2-1, with 8 positions matching TRBD2. The ends lost 0 bases at V and 4 bases at J; junction bases unmatched: 3. Germline V CDR1 and CDR2: SGHRS, YFSETQ. CDR3 size: 15 residues. CDR3 amino acids: CASSLVGGAYNEQFF. Written as DNA, the CDR3 is TGCGCCAGCAGCTTGGTCGGGGGGGCATACAATGAGCAGTTCTTC.

As for this clonotype: Relative to the germline gene, one junction end is altered; a read error may explain this. The J gene is TRBJ2-6, the V gene TRBV5-6; weak D call: TRBD1 (5 bases). Germline CDR1 reads SGHDT; CDR2 reads YYEEEE. CDR3 length: 15 residues. The CDR3 nucleotides read TGTGCCAGCAGCTCCACAGGCTCTGGGGCCAACGCCCTGACTTTC. Translation: CASSSTGSGANALTF.

This chain links TRBV20-1 with TRBJ2-1; the match to TRBD2 covers 10 bases. Looked up from germline, CDR1 is DFQATT and CDR2 is SNEGSKA (reference sequence). This CDR3 comprises 16 residues. The V and J ends lost 2 bases and 0 bases, in that order; junction bases with no gene match: 4. The chain's CDR3 is CSARPSGGYSYNEQFF. The CDR3 bases are TGCAGTGCTAGACCTAGCGGGGGATACTCCTACAATGAGCAGTTCTTC.

This clonotype was recorded many times. The chain joins TRBV20-1 to TRBJ1-2; D unclear. Germline-derived CDR1 and CDR2 are DFQATT and SNEGSKA (reference sequence). Trimming took off 6 bases at V and 7 bases at J, with 18 bases between the two ends. The CDR3 consists of 13 residues. This CDR3 reads CSADHANFVGYTF. DNA for the CDR3: TGCAGTGCCGACCACGCAAACTTTGTTGGCTACACCTTC.

DNA for the CDR3: TGTGCCAGCTGCCCCGGAGGAGCAGATACGCAGTATTTT. Translated: CASCPGGADTQYF. The chain links TRBV9 to TRBJ2-3; D is perhaps TRBD2 (5 bases). The V end was cut by 7 bases, the J end by 4 bases, with 13 bases between. Looked up from germline, CDR1 is SGDLS and CDR2 is YYNGEE. The CDR3 covers 13 residues.

This clonotype was counted between two and nine times. V gene TRBV12-3 or TRBV12-4 combines with J gene TRBJ2-5, with TRBD2 matching over 13 bases. This CDR3 has 15 residues. J gave up 3 bases and V 3 bases, and 1 base lay outside the gene matches. The CDR3 nucleotides are TGTGCCAGCAGTTTTACTAGCGGGGGGGAAGAGACCCAGTACTTC. Translated: CASSFTSGGEETQYF.

This clonotype appeared many times. The chain combines TRBV5-6 with TRBJ1-1; TRBD1 might be the D (6 bases). V was cut by 2 bases and J by 7 bases, with 9 bases left in between. The CDR3 totals 12 residues. Looked up from germline, CDR1 is SGHDT and CDR2 is YYEEEE. CDR3 sequence (DNA): TGTGCCAGCAGCTTACAGGGTGGTGAAGCTTTCTTT. Its translation: CASSLQGGEAFF.

This clonotype was counted at least ten times. The gene calls are TRBV5-6 and TRBJ2-1, with D possibly TRBD2 on 6 matching bases. With 0 bases removed from V and 6 bases from J, the gap between germline ends came to 13 bases. Germline CDR1 reads SGHDT; CDR2 reads YYEEEE. The CDR3 extends over 15 amino acids. This CDR3 is CASSLGGWGGNEQFF. The CDR3 DNA reads TGTGCCAGCAGCTTGGGCGGGTGGGGAGGCAATGAGCAGTTCTTC.

Worth noting for this clonotype: One junction end disagrees with the germline gene, perhaps due to a read error. V gene TRBV29-1 combines with J gene TRBJ1-1, with D uncertain. CDR1 and CDR2 (germline): SQVTM, ANQGSEA. This CDR3 region has 13 residues. The CDR3 is CSLESPEGAEAFF. In DNA form, the CDR3 reads TGCAGCCTTGAAAGCCCAGAAGGCGCCGAAGCTTTCTTT.

This clonotype was detected a few times. The chain employs TRBV11-3 and TRBJ2-5, with a weak D call TRBD2 (5 bases). This CDR3 comprises 13 residues. V was shortened by 5 bases and J by 1 base, with 8 bases between the two germline ends. Germline V gene data show CDR1 as SGHNT and CDR2 as YENEEA. Here the CDR3 DNA reads TGTGCCAGCAGCCGGGATCTCCAAGAGACCCAGTACTTC. This gives the protein CASSRDLQETQYF.

This clonotype appeared many times. The gene calls are TRBV20-1 and TRBJ2-7; D not certain. Germline CDR1 and CDR2: DFQATT and SNEGSKA (reference sequence). Trimming left V 0 bases short and J 6 bases short, with 15 bases between. The CDR3 consists of 14 residues. The CDR3 coding sequence is TGCAGTGCTAGAGATCAAGGGCGCGGATTCGAGCAGTACTTC. Encoded protein: CSARDQGRGFEQYF.

In this sample, this clonotype turned up many times. The chain couples TRBV10-3 to TRBJ2-2; D not certain. V gave up 8 bases and J gave up 3 bases, with 7 bases separating them. The CDR3 totals 12 residues. Germline values: CDR1 ENHRY, CDR2 SYGVKD. The CDR3 sequence: CAIWLDTGELFF. The CDR3 DNA reads as TGTGCCATCTGGTTAGACACCGGGGAGCTGTTTTTT.

Ten or more counts support this clonotype. The chain employs TRBV12-3 or TRBV12-4 and TRBJ1-2; 9 positions match TRBD1. V trimming: 7 bases; J trimming: 8 bases; junction bases outside the gene matches: 14. CDR3 size: 15 residues. This CDR3 is CASTQRGQGFRGYTF. The CDR3 bases are TGTGCCAGCACTCAGAGGGGACAGGGTTTTCGAGGCTACACCTTC.

This clonotype has at least ten counts. The chain combines TRBV5-1 with TRBJ2-5; TRBD1 matches 7 bases. Germline V gives CDR1 SGHRS, CDR2 YFSETQ. V lost 0 bases and J lost 2; bases outside the gene matches: 1. This CDR3 has 14 residues. The CDR3 here is CASSLEGQQETQYF. CDR3 nucleotides: TGCGCCAGCAGCTTGGAGGGACAGCAAGAGACCCAGTACTTC.

This clonotype has only a few counts. V usage is TRBV12-5 and J usage is TRBJ2-5, with 7 bases matching TRBD1. The CDR3 extends over 14 amino acids. Trimming took 6 bases from V and 2 from J; bases not matched to a gene: 6. The germline CDR1 and CDR2 sequences are LGHNT and FRNRAP. The CDR3 DNA reads TGTGCTAGTGGGCTAGGGACAGCTCAAGAGACCCAGTACTTC. It yields the protein CASGLGTAQETQYF.

The chain employs TRBV2 and TRBJ2-5; D remains unclear. The CDR3 consists of 17 residues. The V and J ends lost 6 bases and 1 base respectively, with 21 bases between them. The germline CDR1 and CDR2 sequences are SNHLY and FYNNEI. CDR3 loop: CASRATVALGGQETQYF. In nucleotides, the CDR3 is TGTGCCAGCAGGGCAACCGTCGCTCTAGGTGGCCAAGAGACCCAGTACTTC.

This clonotype has just a few counts. The chain joins TRBV5-1 to TRBJ2-3, with 7 bases fitting TRBD2. There are 18 residues in the CDR3. From germline, CDR1 is SGHRS and CDR2 YFSETQ. V shed 5 bases, J shed 2 bases, and the junction held 17 bases outside the gene matches. The CDR3 nucleotides are TGCGCCAGCAGTCTCTTAAGGAAAGCGGGGCCATACACAGATACGCAGTATTTT. Amino acid sequence: CASSLLRKAGPYTDTQYF.

This clonotype was detected many times. This chain uses TRBV20-1 with TRBJ2-7, with D tentatively TRBD2 (7 bases). Germline V CDR1 and CDR2: DFQATT, SNEGSKA (reference sequence). The V end lost 0 bases, the J end lost 6 bases, and 18 bases lay between the germline ends. This CDR3 is built from 15 residues. Written as DNA, the CDR3 is TGCAGTGCTAGAGATGAGGGGGGGGGCCGACGCGAGCAGTACTTC. Its translation: CSARDEGGGRREQYF.

The rearrangement uses TRBV6-6 and TRBJ1-2, with D maybe TRBD1 (5 bases). Deletions cut 4 bases from V and 4 bases from J, with 10 bases between. The CDR3 covers 13 residues. The germline V gene has CDR1 MNHNY and CDR2 SVGAGI (reference sequence). In DNA, the CDR3 is TGTGCCAGCAGTTTTGACAGTGTCTATGGCTACACCTTC. Translated, it gives CASSFDSVYGYTF.